The T cell receptor (beta chain) described here comes from a study of long-term antiretroviral therapy in people with HIV. Donors each had at least one pre-ART PBMC sample and at least two post-ART ones. V shed 2 bases and J shed 1 base, with 15 bases lying between them. From germline, CDR1 is SGHRS and CDR2 YFSETQ. This CDR3 spans 16 amino acids. To note about this clone: Its antigen is as yet unknown.

Study-wide results and caveats: Clonal populations expanded prior to ART predominated within the repertoire at all time points.

Version v3.0 of the immunoSEQ assay was performed at survey level. Here immunoSEQ multiplex PCR was the method, and the copy in TCRdb shows in-frame clones only, minus some. The sample comprises roughly 44,000 clones, about 96% of which are singletons, and 2.7% rests with the top ten. This material consisted of unsorted PBMCs, taken 3.7 years after starting antiretroviral therapy. The J gene is TRBJ2-5, the V gene TRBV5-1; maybe TRBD2 (6 bases). This sequence was found in a woman aged 50 to 65 with HIV. This chain's CDR3 is CASSFSGLVTQETQYF. The CDR3 DNA reads TGCGCCAGCAGCTTCTCGGGACTTGTTACCCAAGAGACCCAGTACTTC.